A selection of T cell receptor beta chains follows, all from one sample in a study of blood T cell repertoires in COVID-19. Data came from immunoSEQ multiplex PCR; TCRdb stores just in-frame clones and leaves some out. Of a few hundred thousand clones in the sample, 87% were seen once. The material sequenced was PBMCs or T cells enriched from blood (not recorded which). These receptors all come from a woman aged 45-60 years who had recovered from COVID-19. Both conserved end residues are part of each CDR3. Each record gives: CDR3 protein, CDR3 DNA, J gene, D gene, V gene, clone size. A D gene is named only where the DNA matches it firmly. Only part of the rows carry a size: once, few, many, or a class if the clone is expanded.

CASSTGTIGYTF	TGTGCCAGTAGTACAGGAACGATCGGCTACACCTTC	TRBJ1-2	-	TRBV19	-
CASSLASGLTYEQYF	TGTGCCAGCAGCTTAGCATCCGGACTCACCTACGAGCAGTACTTC	TRBJ2-7	-	TRBV7-2	-
CASSFGGRVEQYF	TGTGCCAGCAGCTTCGGGGGGCGAGTCGAGCAGTACTTC	TRBJ2-7	-	TRBV7-2	once
CASSLTNLYGYTF	TGTGCCAGCAGCTTGACAAACCTTTATGGCTACACCTTC	TRBJ1-2	-	TRBV5-6	-
CASSQGPGSFF	TGTGCCAGCAGCCAAGGGCCAGGTTCCTTCTTT	TRBJ1-1	-	TRBV3-1/TRBV3-2	-
CASSLSPEGQRVEAFF	TGTGCCAGCAGCTTGAGTCCTGAGGGACAGCGCGTTGAAGCTTTCTTT	TRBJ1-1	TRBD1	TRBV5-4	-
CASKTSSGQGKNIQYF	TGTGCCAGCAAAACTAGCTCGGGACAGGGAAAAAACATTCAGTACTTC	TRBJ2-4	TRBD1	TRBV2	-
CASSNRDRATAAPLHF	TGCGCCAGCAGCAACCGGGACAGGGCCACTGCTGCACCCCTCCACTTT	TRBJ1-6	TRBD1	TRBV5-1	-
CASSEGTAGETQYF	TGTGCCAGCAGTGAGGGGACAGCGGGAGAGACCCAGTACTTC	TRBJ2-5	-	TRBV6-1	-
CASSEPGQGLETQYF	TGTGCCAGCAGTGAGCCGGGACAGGGGCTTGAGACCCAGTACTTC	TRBJ2-5	TRBD1	TRBV6-1	-
CASSVADRSGNGYTF	TGTGCCAGCAGCGTAGCGGACAGAAGTGGGAATGGCTACACCTTC	TRBJ1-2	-	TRBV9	-
CASTGGSHGYTF	TGTGCCAGCACCGGAGGTTCTCATGGCTACACCTTC	TRBJ1-2	-	TRBV2	-
CASSFLAGGMEQFF	TGTGCCAGCAGTTTCCTAGCGGGGGGCATGGAGCAGTTCTTC	TRBJ2-1	TRBD2	TRBV28	few
CASTPLGREETQYF	TGTGCCAGCACCCCCCTGGGCAGGGAAGAGACCCAGTACTTC	TRBJ2-5	-	TRBV7-9	-
CASSLRTNTGELFF	TGCGCCAGCAGCCTCAGGACAAACACCGGGGAGCTGTTTTTT	TRBJ2-2	-	TRBV5-1	-
CASSFSPIMNTEAFF	TGTGCCAGCAGCTTTAGCCCTATTATGAACACTGAAGCTTTCTTT	TRBJ1-1	-	TRBV11-2	-
CASSFNALTRSDTQYF	TGTGCCAGCAGCTTCAATGCCCTTACTAGGTCAGATACGCAGTATTTT	TRBJ2-3	-	TRBV11-2	-
CASSEAAQTKEAFF	TGTGCCAGCAGTGAAGCTGCCCAGACTAAAGAAGCTTTCTTT	TRBJ1-1	-	TRBV6-1	-
CASSIELVPSYGYTF	TGTGCCAGCAGTATCGAGCTGGTTCCCTCATATGGCTACACCTTC	TRBJ1-2	-	TRBV6-2/TRBV6-3	-
CASSLRGLAGGNTGELFF	TGTGCCAGCAGCTTAAGAGGACTAGCGGGGGGAAACACCGGGGAGCTGTTTTTT	TRBJ2-2	TRBD2	TRBV7-3	-
CASSIMGGEQFF	TGTGCCAGTAGTATTATGGGGGGTGAGCAGTTCTTC	TRBJ2-1	-	TRBV19	-
CASSHPQGENTEAFF	TGCGCCAGCAGCCACCCACAGGGCGAGAACACTGAAGCTTTCTTT	TRBJ1-1	-	TRBV4-3	-
CASRGQIVSEAFF	TGTGCCAGCAGGGGACAGATTGTATCTGAAGCTTTCTTT	TRBJ1-1	TRBD1	TRBV12-3/TRBV12-4	-
CASSRLSGGSTGELFF	TGTGCCAGCAGCCGACTTAGCGGGGGATCCACCGGGGAGCTGTTTTTT	TRBJ2-2	TRBD2	TRBV7-9	-
CASSFGTVGQETQYF	TGCGCCAGCAGCTTCGGGACAGTAGGCCAAGAGACCCAGTACTTC	TRBJ2-5	TRBD1	TRBV5-1	-
CASTNRGLYGEQYF	TGTGCCAGCACCAACAGGGGGCTGTACGGGGAGCAGTACTTC	TRBJ2-7	TRBD1	TRBV7-9	-
CASSFQGETYGYTF	TGTGCCAGCAGCTTCCAGGGCGAGACCTATGGCTACACCTTC	TRBJ1-2	-	TRBV5-6	-
CATSRETGLEPYEQYF	TGTGCCACCAGCAGGGAGACAGGGCTCGAGCCCTACGAGCAGTACTTC	TRBJ2-7	TRBD1	TRBV15	-
CASSVPEGEQYF	TGTGCCAGCAGCGTACCAGAGGGAGAGCAGTACTTC	TRBJ2-7	-	TRBV9	few
CASSLRTGGYGYTF	TGTGCCAGCAGTCTTCGGACAGGGGGTTATGGCTACACCTTC	TRBJ1-2	TRBD1	TRBV27	-
CAWARTSGPDTQYF	TGTGCCTGGGCTCGGACTAGTGGGCCAGATACGCAGTATTTT	TRBJ2-3	TRBD2	TRBV30	-
CASSWSVAQETQYF	TGTGCCAGCAGCTGGTCGGTAGCCCAAGAGACCCAGTACTTC	TRBJ2-5	-	TRBV13	-
CAWSAPSGTPNSPLHF	TGTGCCTGGAGTGCGCCCTCGGGGACTCCGAATTCACCCCTCCACTTT	TRBJ1-6	-	TRBV30	-
CAIRDSRSSTDTQYF	TGTGCCATCCGAGACAGCCGTTCTAGCACAGATACGCAGTATTTT	TRBJ2-3	-	TRBV10-3	-
CASHGGRDTEAFF	TGTGCCAGCCACGGGGGGAGGGACACTGAAGCTTTCTTT	TRBJ1-1	-	TRBV5-4	-
CASSLDDRGRRYF	TGTGCCAGCAGCTTAGATGACAGGGGAAGAAGGTATTTT	TRBJ2-3	TRBD1	TRBV7-6	-
CASSLEAQGPNEQFF	TGTGCCAGCAGCTTGGAAGCGCAGGGGCCGAATGAGCAGTTCTTC	TRBJ2-1	-	TRBV13	-
CASSVTTGQAPTIYF	TGTGCCAGCAGCGTTACCACGGGACAGGCCCCCACCATATATTTT	TRBJ1-3	TRBD1	TRBV7-8	-
CASRGGTSSYIGEQYF	TGCGCCAGCAGGGGGGGGACTAGCAGCTATATCGGCGAGCAGTACTTC	TRBJ2-7	TRBD2	TRBV23-1	-
CASSQERGTGATEAFF	TGTGCCAGCAGCCAAGAAAGGGGGACAGGGGCCACTGAAGCTTTCTTT	TRBJ1-1	TRBD1	TRBV3-1/TRBV3-2	-
CASSSPPYNEQFF	TGTGCCAGTAGCTCCCCCCCCTACAATGAGCAGTTCTTC	TRBJ2-1	-	TRBV19	-
CASSSADSLNSPLHF	TGTGCCAGCAGCTCTGCGGACAGTCTTAATTCACCCCTCCACTTT	TRBJ1-6	-	TRBV6-2/TRBV6-3	-
CASSDLAGVPYF	TGTGCCAGCAGTGACCTAGCGGGGGTACCGTACTTC	TRBJ2-7	TRBD2	TRBV25-1	-
CAWSVDRTNEKLFF	TGTGCCTGGAGTGTAGATCGGACTAATGAAAAACTGTTTTTT	TRBJ1-4	-	TRBV30	-
CASTGVAGSLQPQHF	TGTGCCAGCACTGGGGTGGCGGGGTCTCTTCAGCCCCAGCATTTT	TRBJ1-5	-	TRBV6-5	-
CASSWYIGAGGRDTQYF	TGTGCCAGCAGCTGGTACATTGGGGCGGGGGGGCGAGATACGCAGTATTTT	TRBJ2-3	TRBD2	TRBV5-4	-
CAHVKSVGMNTEAFF	TGTGCCCACGTTAAGAGCGTCGGAATGAACACTGAAGCTTTCTTT	TRBJ1-1	-	TRBV30	-
CASSWDRGGDQPQHF	TGTGCCAGCAGCTGGGACAGGGGAGGGGATCAGCCCCAGCATTTT	TRBJ1-5	TRBD1	TRBV28	-
CASSFGAGGVPAGELFF	TGTGCCAGCAGCTTCGGGGCAGGGGGCGTACCGGCCGGGGAGCTGTTTTTT	TRBJ2-2	TRBD1	TRBV7-9	-
CASSYGGGGTEAFF	TGTGCCAGCAGTTATGGGGGGGGCGGAACTGAAGCTTTCTTT	TRBJ1-1	-	TRBV6-5	few
CASSSSADSSFSYGYTF	TGTGCCAGCAGCTCCTCGGCCGACAGTTCCTTCTCCTATGGCTACACCTTC	TRBJ1-2	-	TRBV7-6	-
CASSYWQGEGTEAFF	TGTGCCAGCAGTTACTGGCAGGGGGAAGGTACTGAAGCTTTCTTT	TRBJ1-1	TRBD1	TRBV6-5	-